This is a list of T cell receptor beta chains from one sample in a study of blood T cell repertoires in COVID-19. Clones were read by immunoSEQ multiplex PCR, and TCRdb kept only the in-frame ones, dropping some. The sample consists of approximately 390,000 clones, 70% to 90% of them appearing once. Sequencing was performed on peripheral blood. Receptors were obtained from a woman aged 55-69 years with COVID-19, enrolled during active disease. The CDR3 runs from the conserved cysteine through the conserved F or W. A D gene is named only where the DNA matches it firmly. A clone size is listed for some rows: how often the clone was seen (once, few, many), or a class if it is expanded.

v_gene: TRBV7-9
abundance: -
j_gene: TRBJ1-1
d_gene: -
CDR3aa: CASSLPSTEAFF
CDR3nt: TGTGCCAGCAGCTTACCGAGCACTGAAGCTTTCTTT

v_gene: TRBV6-5
abundance: -
j_gene: TRBJ2-5
d_gene: TRBD1
CDR3aa: CASSFGGQAQETQYF
CDR3nt: TGTGCCAGCAGTTTCGGAGGACAGGCACAAGAGACCCAGTACTTC

v_gene: TRBV24-1
abundance: -
j_gene: TRBJ2-3
d_gene: TRBD2
CDR3aa: CATSPSGGVNTQYF
CDR3nt: TGTGCCACCAGTCCTAGCGGGGGGGTGAATACGCAGTATTTT

v_gene: TRBV2
abundance: -
j_gene: TRBJ2-2
d_gene: -
CDR3aa: CASSENQGTGELFF
CDR3nt: TGTGCCAGCAGTGAAAACCAGGGAACCGGGGAGCTGTTTTTT

v_gene: TRBV5-1
abundance: -
j_gene: TRBJ1-1
d_gene: -
CDR3aa: CASSEPGGVEAFF
CDR3nt: TGCGCCAGCAGCGAGCCCGGGGGAGTTGAAGCTTTCTTT

v_gene: TRBV6-5
abundance: few
j_gene: TRBJ1-1
d_gene: TRBD1
CDR3aa: CASGSYGQGAEAFF
CDR3nt: TGTGCCAGCGGGTCCTATGGACAGGGCGCTGAAGCTTTCTTT

v_gene: TRBV2
abundance: -
j_gene: TRBJ2-4
d_gene: TRBD2
CDR3aa: CASNQGLLAKNIQYF
CDR3nt: TGTGCCAGCAACCAGGGACTACTAGCCAAAAACATTCAGTACTTC

v_gene: TRBV28
abundance: -
j_gene: TRBJ2-3
d_gene: TRBD2
CDR3aa: CASSLWLSGGVTDTQYF
CDR3nt: TGTGCCAGCAGTTTATGGCTAAGCGGGGGTGTCACAGATACGCAGTATTTT

v_gene: TRBV6-1
abundance: -
j_gene: TRBJ2-4
d_gene: TRBD2
CDR3aa: CASSVVAGSLGDIQYF
CDR3nt: TGTGCCAGCAGTGTTGTAGCGGGGTCCCTGGGGGACATTCAGTACTTC

v_gene: TRBV5-6
abundance: -
j_gene: TRBJ1-5
d_gene: TRBD1
CDR3aa: CASSLRQGGVNSNQPQHF
CDR3nt: TGTGCCAGCAGCTTGCGGCAGGGGGGCGTGAATAGCAATCAGCCCCAGCATTTT

v_gene: TRBV6-5
abundance: -
j_gene: TRBJ1-2
d_gene: -
CDR3aa: CASSYRGPAGGYTF
CDR3nt: TGTGCCAGCAGTTACCGGGGTCCGGCGGGTGGCTACACCTTC

v_gene: TRBV3-1/TRBV3-2
abundance: -
j_gene: TRBJ1-4
d_gene: TRBD1
CDR3aa: CASGFQGGGEKLFF
CDR3nt: TGTGCCAGCGGCTTTCAGGGGGGCGGTGAAAAACTGTTTTTT

v_gene: TRBV19
abundance: few
j_gene: TRBJ2-2
d_gene: -
CDR3aa: CASSMVVAGELFF
CDR3nt: TGTGCCAGTAGTATGGTAGTGGCCGGGGAGCTGTTTTTT

v_gene: TRBV29-1
abundance: -
j_gene: TRBJ1-5
d_gene: -
CDR3aa: CSVQTGGNQPQHF
CDR3nt: TGCAGCGTTCAGACCGGAGGGAATCAGCCCCAGCATTTT

v_gene: TRBV9
abundance: -
j_gene: TRBJ1-5
d_gene: -
CDR3aa: CASSEGRLGNQPQHF
CDR3nt: TGTGCCAGCAGCGAGGGGAGGCTAGGCAATCAGCCCCAGCATTTT

v_gene: TRBV19
abundance: -
j_gene: TRBJ1-5
d_gene: -
CDR3aa: CASSIVQGGQPQHF
CDR3nt: TGTGCCAGTAGTATAGTACAAGGAGGACAGCCCCAGCATTTT

v_gene: TRBV5-4
abundance: -
j_gene: TRBJ2-5
d_gene: -
CDR3aa: CASSLPGDKGETQYF
CDR3nt: TGTGCCAGCAGCCTACCGGGGGATAAGGGGGAGACCCAGTACTTC

v_gene: TRBV6-5
abundance: -
j_gene: TRBJ2-2
d_gene: -
CDR3aa: CASSLTASNTGELFF
CDR3nt: TGTGCCAGCAGTTTGACAGCTTCGAACACCGGGGAGCTGTTTTTT

v_gene: TRBV5-5
abundance: -
j_gene: TRBJ1-2
d_gene: TRBD1
CDR3aa: CASSFPTGYGYGYTF
CDR3nt: TGTGCCAGCAGCTTCCCGACAGGGTATGGCTATGGCTACACCTTC